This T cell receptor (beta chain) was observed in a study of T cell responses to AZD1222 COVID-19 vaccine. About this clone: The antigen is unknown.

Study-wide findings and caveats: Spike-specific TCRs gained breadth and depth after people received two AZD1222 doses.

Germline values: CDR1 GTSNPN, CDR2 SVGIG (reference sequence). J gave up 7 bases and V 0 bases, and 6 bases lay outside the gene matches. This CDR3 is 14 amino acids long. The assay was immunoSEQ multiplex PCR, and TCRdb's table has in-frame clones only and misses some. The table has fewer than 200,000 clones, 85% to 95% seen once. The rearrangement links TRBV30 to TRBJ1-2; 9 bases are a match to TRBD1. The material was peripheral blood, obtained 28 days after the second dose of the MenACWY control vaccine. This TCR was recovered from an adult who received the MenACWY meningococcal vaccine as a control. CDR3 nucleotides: TGTGCCTGGAGTGTACGGGACAGGGCCATTGGCTACACCTTC. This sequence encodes CAWSVRDRAIGYTF.